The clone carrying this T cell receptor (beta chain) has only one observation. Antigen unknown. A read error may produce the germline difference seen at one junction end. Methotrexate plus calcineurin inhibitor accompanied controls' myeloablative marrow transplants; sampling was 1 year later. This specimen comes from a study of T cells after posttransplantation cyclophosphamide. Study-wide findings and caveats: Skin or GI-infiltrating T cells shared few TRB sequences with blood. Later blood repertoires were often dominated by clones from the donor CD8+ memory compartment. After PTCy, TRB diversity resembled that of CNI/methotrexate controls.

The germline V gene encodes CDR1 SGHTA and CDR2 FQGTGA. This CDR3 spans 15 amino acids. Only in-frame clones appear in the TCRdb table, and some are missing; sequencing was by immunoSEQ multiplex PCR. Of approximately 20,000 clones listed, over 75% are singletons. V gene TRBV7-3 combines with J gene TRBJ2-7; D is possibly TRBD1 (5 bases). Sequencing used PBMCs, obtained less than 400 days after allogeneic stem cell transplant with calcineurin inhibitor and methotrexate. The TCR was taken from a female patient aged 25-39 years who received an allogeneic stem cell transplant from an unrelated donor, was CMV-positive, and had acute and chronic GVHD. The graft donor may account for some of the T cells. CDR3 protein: CASSLMTAAPYEQCF. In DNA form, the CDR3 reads TGTGCCAGCAGCTTAATGACAGCCGCGCCCTACGAGCAGTGCTTC.